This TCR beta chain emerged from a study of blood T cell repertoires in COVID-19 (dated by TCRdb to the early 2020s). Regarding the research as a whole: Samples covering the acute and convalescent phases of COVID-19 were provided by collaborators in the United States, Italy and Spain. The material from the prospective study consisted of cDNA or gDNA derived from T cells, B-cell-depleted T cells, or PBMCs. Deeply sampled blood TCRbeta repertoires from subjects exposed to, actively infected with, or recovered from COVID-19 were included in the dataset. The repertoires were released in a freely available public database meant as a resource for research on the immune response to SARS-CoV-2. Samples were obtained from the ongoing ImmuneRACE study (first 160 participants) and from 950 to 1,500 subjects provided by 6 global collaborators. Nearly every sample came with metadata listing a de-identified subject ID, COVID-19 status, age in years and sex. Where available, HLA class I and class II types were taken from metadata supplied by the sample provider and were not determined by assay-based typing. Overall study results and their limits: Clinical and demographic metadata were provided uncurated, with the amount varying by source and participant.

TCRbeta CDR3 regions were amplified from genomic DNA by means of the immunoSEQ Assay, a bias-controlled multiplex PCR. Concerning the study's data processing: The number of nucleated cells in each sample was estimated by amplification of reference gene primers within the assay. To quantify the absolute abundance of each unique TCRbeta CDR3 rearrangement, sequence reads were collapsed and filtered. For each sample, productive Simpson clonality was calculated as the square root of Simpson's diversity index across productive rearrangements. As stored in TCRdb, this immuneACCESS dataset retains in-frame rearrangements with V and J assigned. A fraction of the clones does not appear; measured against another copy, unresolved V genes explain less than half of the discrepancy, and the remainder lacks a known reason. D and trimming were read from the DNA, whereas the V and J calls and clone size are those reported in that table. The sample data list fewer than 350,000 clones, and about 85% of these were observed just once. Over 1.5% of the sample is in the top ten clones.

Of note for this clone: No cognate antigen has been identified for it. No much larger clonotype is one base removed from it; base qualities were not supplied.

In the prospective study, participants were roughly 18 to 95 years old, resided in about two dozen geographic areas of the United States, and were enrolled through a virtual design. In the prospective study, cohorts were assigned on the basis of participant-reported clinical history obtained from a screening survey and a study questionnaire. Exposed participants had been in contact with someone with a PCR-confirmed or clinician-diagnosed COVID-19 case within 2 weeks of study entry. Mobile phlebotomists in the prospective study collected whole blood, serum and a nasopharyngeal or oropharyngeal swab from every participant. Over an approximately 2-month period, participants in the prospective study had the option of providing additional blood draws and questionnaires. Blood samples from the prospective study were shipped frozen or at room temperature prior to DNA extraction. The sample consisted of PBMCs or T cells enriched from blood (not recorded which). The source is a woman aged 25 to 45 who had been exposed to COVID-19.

The CDR3 reads CASSQAASETQYF. The DNA is TGTGCCAGCAGCCAAGCGGCTAGCGAGACCCAGTACTTC. Recombination connected TRBV3-1 (or the pseudogene TRBV3-2) to TRBJ2-5, and possibly TRBD2, on 5 matching bases. Based on the germline V gene (reference sequence), the CDR1 and CDR2 sequences are LGHDT and YNNKEL. V loses 1 base, J loses 5 bases, and the germline ends lie 8 bases apart. Including the terminal cysteine and phenylalanine, the CDR3 comprises 13 residues. The read is trimmed to its CDR3 DNA, 39 bases read in frame from base 1.